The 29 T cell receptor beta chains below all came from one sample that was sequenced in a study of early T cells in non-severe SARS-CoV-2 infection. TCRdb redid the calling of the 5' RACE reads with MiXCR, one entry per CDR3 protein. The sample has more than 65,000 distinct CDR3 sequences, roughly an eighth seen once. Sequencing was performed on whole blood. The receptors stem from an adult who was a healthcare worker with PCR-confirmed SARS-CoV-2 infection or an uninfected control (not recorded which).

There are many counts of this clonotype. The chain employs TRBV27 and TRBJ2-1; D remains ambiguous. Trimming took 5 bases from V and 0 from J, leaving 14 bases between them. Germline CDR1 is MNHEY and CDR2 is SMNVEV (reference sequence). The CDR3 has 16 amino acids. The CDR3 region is CASSPRGLISYNEQFF. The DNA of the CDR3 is TGTGCCAGCAGTCCCCGAGGTCTCATCTCCTACAATGAGCAGTTCTTC.

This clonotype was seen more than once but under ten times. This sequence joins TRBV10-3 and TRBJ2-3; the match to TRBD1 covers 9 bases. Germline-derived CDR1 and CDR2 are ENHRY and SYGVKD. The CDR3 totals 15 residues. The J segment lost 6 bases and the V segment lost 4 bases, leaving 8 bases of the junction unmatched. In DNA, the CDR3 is TGTGCCATCAGTGCGGGACAGGGCCGGATTGATACGCAGTATTTT. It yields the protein CAISAGQGRIDTQYF.

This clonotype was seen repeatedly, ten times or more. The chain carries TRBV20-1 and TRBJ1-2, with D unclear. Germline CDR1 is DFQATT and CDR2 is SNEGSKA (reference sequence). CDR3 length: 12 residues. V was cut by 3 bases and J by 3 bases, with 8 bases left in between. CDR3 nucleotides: TGCAGTGCTAGTTATCGAGACTATGGCTACACCTTC. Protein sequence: CSASYRDYGYTF.

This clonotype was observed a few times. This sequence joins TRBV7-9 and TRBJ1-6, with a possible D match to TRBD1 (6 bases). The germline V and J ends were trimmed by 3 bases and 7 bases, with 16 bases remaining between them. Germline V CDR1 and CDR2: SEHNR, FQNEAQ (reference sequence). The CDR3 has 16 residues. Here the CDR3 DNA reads TGTGCCAGCAGCTTGGGGCGGCAGGGGCCCAATTCACCCCTCCACTTT. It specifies CASSLGRQGPNSPLHF.

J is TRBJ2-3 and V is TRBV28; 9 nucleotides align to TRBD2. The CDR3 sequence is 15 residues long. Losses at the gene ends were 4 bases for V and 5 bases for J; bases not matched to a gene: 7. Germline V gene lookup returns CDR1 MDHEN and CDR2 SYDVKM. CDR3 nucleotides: TGTGCCAGCAGTTCGATAGCGGGAGTACGAGATACGCAGTATTTT. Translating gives CASSSIAGVRDTQYF.

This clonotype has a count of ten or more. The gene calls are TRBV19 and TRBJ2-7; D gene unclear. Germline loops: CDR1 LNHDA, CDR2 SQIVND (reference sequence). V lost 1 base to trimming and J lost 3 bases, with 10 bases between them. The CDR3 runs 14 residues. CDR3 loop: CASSIGSGGYEQYF. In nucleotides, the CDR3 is TGTGCCAGTAGTATAGGATCTGGCGGCTACGAGCAGTACTTC.

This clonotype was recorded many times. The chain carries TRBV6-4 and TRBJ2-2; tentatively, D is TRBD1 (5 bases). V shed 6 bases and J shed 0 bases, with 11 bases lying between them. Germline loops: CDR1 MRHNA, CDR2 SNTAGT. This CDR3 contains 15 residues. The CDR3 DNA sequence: TGTGCCAGCAGCGACAGTTCCGCGAACACCGGGGAGCTGTTTTTT. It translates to CASSDSSANTGELFF.

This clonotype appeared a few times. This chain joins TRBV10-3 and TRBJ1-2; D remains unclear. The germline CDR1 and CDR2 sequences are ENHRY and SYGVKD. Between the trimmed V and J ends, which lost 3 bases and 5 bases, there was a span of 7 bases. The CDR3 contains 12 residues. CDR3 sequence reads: CAISEEGYGYTF. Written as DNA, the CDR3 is TGTGCCATCAGTGAAGAGGGTTATGGCTACACCTTC.

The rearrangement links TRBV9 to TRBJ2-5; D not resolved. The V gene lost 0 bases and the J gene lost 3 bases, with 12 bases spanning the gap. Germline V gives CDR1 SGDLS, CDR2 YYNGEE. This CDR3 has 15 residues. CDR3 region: CASSVAGGAEETQYF. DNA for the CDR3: TGTGCCAGCAGCGTAGCCGGCGGAGCCGAAGAGACCCAGTACTTC.

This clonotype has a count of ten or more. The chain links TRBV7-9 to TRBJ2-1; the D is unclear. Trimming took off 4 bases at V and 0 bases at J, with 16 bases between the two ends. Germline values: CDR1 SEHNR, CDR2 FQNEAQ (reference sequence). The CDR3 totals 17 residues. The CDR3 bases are TGTGCCAGCAGCTCGGAAGACGCGGCTGGCTCCTACAATGAGCAGTTCTTC. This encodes CASSSEDAAGSYNEQFF.

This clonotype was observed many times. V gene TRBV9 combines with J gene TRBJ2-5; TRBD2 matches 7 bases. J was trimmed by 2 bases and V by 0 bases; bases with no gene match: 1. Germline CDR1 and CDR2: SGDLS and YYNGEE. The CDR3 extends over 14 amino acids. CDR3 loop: CASSVEGGQETQYF. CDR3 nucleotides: TGTGCCAGCAGCGTAGAGGGAGGGCAAGAGACCCAGTACTTC.

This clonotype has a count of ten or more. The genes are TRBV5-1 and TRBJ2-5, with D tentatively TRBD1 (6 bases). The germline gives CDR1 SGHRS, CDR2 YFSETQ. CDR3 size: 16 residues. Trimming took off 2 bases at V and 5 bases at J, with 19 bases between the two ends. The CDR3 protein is CASSFDGRGGSETQYF. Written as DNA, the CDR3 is TGCGCCAGCAGCTTTGACGGCAGGGGTGGATCGGAGACCCAGTACTTC.

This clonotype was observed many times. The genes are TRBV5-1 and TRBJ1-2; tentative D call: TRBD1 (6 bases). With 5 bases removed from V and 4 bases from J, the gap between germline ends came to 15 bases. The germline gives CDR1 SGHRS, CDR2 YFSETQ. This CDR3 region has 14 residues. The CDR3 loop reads CASREGETTYGYTF. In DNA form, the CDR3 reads TGCGCCAGCAGGGAGGGGGAGACGACCTATGGCTACACCTTC.

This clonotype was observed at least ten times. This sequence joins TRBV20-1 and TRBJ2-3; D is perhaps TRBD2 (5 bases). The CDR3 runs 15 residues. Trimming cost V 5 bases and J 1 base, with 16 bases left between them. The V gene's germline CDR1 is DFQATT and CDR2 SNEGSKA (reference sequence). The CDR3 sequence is CSAAFTGKGTDTQYF. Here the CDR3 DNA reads TGCAGTGCTGCCTTTACGGGGAAGGGCACAGATACGCAGTATTTT.

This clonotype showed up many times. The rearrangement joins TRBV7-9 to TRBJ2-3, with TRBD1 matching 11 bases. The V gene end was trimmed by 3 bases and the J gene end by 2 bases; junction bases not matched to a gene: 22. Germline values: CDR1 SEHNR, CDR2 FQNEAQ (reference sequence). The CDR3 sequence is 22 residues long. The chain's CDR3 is CASSFPSTGTGGEREPTDTQYF. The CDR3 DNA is TGTGCCAGCAGCTTTCCCAGTACCGGGACAGGGGGAGAGCGGGAGCCCACAGATACGCAGTATTTT.

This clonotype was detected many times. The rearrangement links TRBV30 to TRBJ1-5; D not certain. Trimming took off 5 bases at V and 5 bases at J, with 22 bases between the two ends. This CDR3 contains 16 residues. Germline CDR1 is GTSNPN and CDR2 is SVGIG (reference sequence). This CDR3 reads CAWSPTGNQPHQPQHF. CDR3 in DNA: TGTGCCTGGTCCCCAACCGGGAACCAGCCCCATCAGCCCCAGCATTTT.

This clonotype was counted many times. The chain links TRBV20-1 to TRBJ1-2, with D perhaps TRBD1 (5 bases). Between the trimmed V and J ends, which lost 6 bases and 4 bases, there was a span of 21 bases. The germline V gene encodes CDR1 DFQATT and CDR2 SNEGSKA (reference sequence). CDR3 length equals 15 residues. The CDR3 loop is CSAPNQGREGYGYTF. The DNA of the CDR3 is TGCAGTGCCCCCAATCAAGGCAGGGAGGGCTATGGCTACACCTTC.

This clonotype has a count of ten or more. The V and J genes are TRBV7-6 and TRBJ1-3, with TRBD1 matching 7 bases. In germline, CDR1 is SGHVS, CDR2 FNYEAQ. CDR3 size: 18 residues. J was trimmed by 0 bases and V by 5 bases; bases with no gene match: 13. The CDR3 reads CASSPLGTAPRSGNTIYF. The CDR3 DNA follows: TGTGCCAGCAGCCCCCTGGGGACAGCTCCTCGCTCTGGAAACACCATATATTTT.

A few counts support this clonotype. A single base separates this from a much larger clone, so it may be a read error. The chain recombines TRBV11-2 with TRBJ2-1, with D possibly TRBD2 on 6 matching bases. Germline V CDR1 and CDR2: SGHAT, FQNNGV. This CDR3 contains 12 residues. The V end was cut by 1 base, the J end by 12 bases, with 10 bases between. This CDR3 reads CASSLGVGGQFF. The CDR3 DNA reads TGTGCCAGCAGCTTAGGAGTGGGGGGGCAGTTCTTC. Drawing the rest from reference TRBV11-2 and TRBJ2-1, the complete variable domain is EAGVAQSPRYKIIEKRQSVAFWCNPISGHATLYWYQQILGQGPKLLIQFQNNGVVDDSQLPKDRFSAERLKGVDSTLKIQPAKLEDSAVYLCASSLGVGGQFFGPGTRLTVL.

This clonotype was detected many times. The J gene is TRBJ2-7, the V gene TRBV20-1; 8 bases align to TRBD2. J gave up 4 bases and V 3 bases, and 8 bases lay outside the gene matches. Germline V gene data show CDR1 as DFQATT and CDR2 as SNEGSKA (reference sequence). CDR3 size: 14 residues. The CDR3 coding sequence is TGCAGTGCTAGCGCGGGGGGCCGACGGTACGAGCAGTACTTC. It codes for CSASAGGRRYEQYF.

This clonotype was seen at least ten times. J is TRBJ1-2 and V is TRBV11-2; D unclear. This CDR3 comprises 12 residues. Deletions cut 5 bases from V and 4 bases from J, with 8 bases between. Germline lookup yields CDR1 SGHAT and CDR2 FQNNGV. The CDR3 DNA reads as TGTGCCAGCAGCCAGGACCTCTATGGCTACACCTTC. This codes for CASSQDLYGYTF.

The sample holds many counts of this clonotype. CDR3 residues: CASSKGGDQPQHF. CDR3 coding DNA: TGTGCCAGCAGCAAGGGGGGCGACCAGCCCCAGCATTTT. V usage is TRBV7-8 and J usage is TRBJ1-5, with D tentatively TRBD1 (6 bases). CDR3 length: 13 residues. Germline lookup yields CDR1 SGHVS and CDR2 FQNEAQ. V lost 5 bases, J lost 7 bases, and 12 bases lay in between.

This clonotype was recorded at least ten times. In DNA, the CDR3 is TGTGCCAGCAGTTACCGACAGGGTCAACCTCTCTCTGGGGCCAACGTCCTGACTTTC. It encodes CASSYRQGQPLSGANVLTF. The chain combines TRBV6-2 or TRBV6-3 with TRBJ2-6; 7 bases are a match to TRBD1. Germline V gene lookup returns CDR1 MNHEY and CDR2 SVGEGT. The CDR3 contains 19 residues. J was trimmed by 0 bases and V by 2 bases; bases with no gene match: 10.

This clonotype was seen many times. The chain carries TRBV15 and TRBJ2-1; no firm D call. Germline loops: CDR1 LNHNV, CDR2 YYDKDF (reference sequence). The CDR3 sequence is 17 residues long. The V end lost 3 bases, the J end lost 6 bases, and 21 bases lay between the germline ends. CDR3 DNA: TGTGCCACCAGCAGGATCGTTACGACACCCTACCGCAATGAGCAGTTCTTC. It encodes CATSRIVTTPYRNEQFF.

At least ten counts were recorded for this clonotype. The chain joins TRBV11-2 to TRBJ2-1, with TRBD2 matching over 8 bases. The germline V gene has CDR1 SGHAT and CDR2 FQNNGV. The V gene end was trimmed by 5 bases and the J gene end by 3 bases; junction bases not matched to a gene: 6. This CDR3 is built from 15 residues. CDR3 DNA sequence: TGTGCCAGCAGCGCAAATAGCGGGATCTACAATGAGCAGTTCTTC. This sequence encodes CASSANSGIYNEQFF.

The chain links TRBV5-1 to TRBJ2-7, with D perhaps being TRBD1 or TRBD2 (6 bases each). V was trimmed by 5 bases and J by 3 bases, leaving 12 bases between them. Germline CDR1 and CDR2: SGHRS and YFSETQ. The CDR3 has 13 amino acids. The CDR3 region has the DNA TGCGCCAGCAGTCCGGGGGCGATCTACGAGCAGTACTTC. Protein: CASSPGAIYEQYF.

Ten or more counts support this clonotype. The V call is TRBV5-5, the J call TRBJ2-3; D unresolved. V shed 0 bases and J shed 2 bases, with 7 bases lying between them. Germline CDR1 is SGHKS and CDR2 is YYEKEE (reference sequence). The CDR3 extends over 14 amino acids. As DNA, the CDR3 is TGTGCCAGCAGCTTGGCTGTTAACACAGATACGCAGTATTTT. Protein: CASSLAVNTDTQYF.

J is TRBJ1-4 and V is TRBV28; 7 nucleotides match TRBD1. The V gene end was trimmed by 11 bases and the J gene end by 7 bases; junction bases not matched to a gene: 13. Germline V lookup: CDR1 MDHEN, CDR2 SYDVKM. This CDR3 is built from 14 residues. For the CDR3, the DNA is TGTGCCTCCCGTCCCGGGACAGTTGGTGAAAAACTGTTTTTT. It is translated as CASRPGTVGEKLFF.

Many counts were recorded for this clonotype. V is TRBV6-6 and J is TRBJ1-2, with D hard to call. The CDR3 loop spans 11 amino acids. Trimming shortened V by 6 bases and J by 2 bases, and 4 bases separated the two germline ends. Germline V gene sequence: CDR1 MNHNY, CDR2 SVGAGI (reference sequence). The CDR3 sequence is CASSPNYGYTF. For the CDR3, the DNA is TGTGCCAGCAGCCCCAACTATGGCTACACCTTC.